A single T cell receptor (beta chain) is shown here with its context. What it binds is not known. This entry belongs to a study of cytomegalovirus exposure and HLA in healthy donors. Study-wide background: HLA-typed donors were the source of 82 million or so unique TCRs, which an early data release held. Of roughly 400 genotyped donors, 81% grouped in the Caucasian-associated ancestry cluster.

The study ran its PCR with 60 Vbeta and 13 Jbeta primers. Here immunoSEQ multiplex PCR was the method, and the copy in TCRdb shows in-frame clones only, minus some. The sample shows around 230,000 clones, almost 80% of them seen only once. Overall study findings and caveats: Based on reports, TCR beta sequences accurately predicted HLA-A and HLA-B alleles for most subjects.

Per germline, CDR1 SGHTA and CDR2 FQGTGA. V lost 1 base to trimming and J lost 8 bases, with 14 bases between them. The CDR3 runs to 15 residues. The sequencing sample was made of PBMCs. This receptor was obtained from a male donor in good health and CMV-seronegative. This chain connects TRBV7-3 to TRBJ1-4; D is undetermined. The CDR3 loop is CASSLRGGVREKLFF. In DNA form, the CDR3 reads TGTGCCAGCAGCTTAAGGGGAGGCGTACGGGAAAAACTGTTTTTT.